This TCR beta chain was retrieved from a study of siplizumab effects on memory and regulatory T cells. Study outcomes and limitations: Under siplizumab, an average around 69% of mappable alloreactive CD4+ clones were Treg-derived, compared with around 25% in controls. About 75-97% of proliferating CD4+ or CD8+ clones had no assignable naive or memory phenotype. The naive T cell population seemed more diverse than memory cells and seemed a major contributor to the alloresponse. Suppression by proliferating Tregs derived from siplizumab cultures was not verified.

Sequencing used immunoSEQ multiplex PCR; TCRdb keeps in-frame clones, though not all of them. The table records some 100,000 clones, 94% of them present only once. A word on this clone: What it binds is unknown.

Sequencing input: Tregs sorted from blood. This TCR was recovered from a human donor in good health.

The DNA of the CDR3 is TGTGCCAGCAGTTTAACAGGGAACACTGAAGCTTTCTTT. Amino acids: CASSLTGNTEAFF. This chain joins TRBV9 and TRBJ1-1; a possible D gene is TRBD1 (5 bases). Germline V lookup: CDR1 SGDLS, CDR2 YYNGEE. The CDR3 loop spans 13 amino acids. V shed 5 bases and J shed 1 base, with 9 bases lying between them.